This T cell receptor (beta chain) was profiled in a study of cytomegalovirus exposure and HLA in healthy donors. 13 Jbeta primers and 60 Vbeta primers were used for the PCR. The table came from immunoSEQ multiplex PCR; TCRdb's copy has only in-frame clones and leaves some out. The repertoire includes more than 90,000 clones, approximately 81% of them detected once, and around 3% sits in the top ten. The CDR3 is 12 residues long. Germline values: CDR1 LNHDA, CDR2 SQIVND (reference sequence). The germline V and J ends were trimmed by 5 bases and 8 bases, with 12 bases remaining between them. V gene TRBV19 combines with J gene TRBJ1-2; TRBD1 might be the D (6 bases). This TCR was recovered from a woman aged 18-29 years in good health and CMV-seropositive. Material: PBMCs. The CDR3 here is CASSAPRGGYTF. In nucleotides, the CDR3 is TGTGCCAGTAGTGCCCCGAGGGGGGGCTACACCTTC.